Shown below are 13 T cell receptor beta chains from a single sample sequenced in a study of T-cell memory formation after mild COVID-19. One entry per CDR3 protein results from TCRdb running MiXCR on the 5' RACE reads. The table has approximately 500,000 distinct CDR3 sequences, around 25% seen once. The sequencing input was PBMCs or a T cell subset sorted from them (not recorded which). All receptors derive from an adult woman who had mild COVID-19 (a few samples of this study predate the infection). Cell type and time point are not known.

The V call is TRBV5-1, the J call TRBJ2-3, with 7 positions matching TRBD2. Germline trimming cut 2 bases from V and 5 bases from J; bases unmatched to any gene: 8. In germline, CDR1 is SGHRS, CDR2 YFSETQ. CDR3 size: 15 residues. The CDR3 spells CASSFTSAAKDTQYF. CDR3 DNA: TGCGCCAGCAGCTTTACTAGCGCAGCGAAAGATACGCAGTATTTT.

This chain joins TRBV12-3 or TRBV12-4 and TRBJ2-7; D perhaps matches TRBD1 (6 bases). The V end was cut by 2 bases, the J end by 2 bases, with 13 bases between. The CDR3 length is 15 residues. The CDR3 DNA reads as TGTGCCAGCAGTTTAATCCGCGACAGGCCCTACGAGCAGTACGTC. Translated: CASSLIRDRPYEQYV.

The chain has TRBV12-3 or TRBV12-4 and TRBJ2-7; D remains ambiguous. The CDR3 totals 17 residues. The V gene lost 5 bases and the J gene lost 1 base, with 21 bases spanning the gap. Here the CDR3 reads CASSPTQRTIVSYEQYF. The CDR3 DNA reads as TGTGCCAGCAGTCCAACGCAGAGGACGATCGTGTCCTACGAGCAGTACTTC.

This clonotype appeared a few times. The chain links TRBV25-1 to TRBJ2-3; D is ambiguous. The CDR3 extends over 15 amino acids. V lost 4 bases and J lost 8, with 19 bases in between. Germline values: CDR1 MGHDK, CDR2 SYGVNS. The CDR3 here is CASSGPTVKRVTQYF. For the CDR3, the DNA is TGTGCCAGCAGTGGACCTACTGTAAAGCGCGTTACGCAGTATTTT.

This clonotype showed up just a few times. The V and J genes are TRBV5-4 and TRBJ2-3; D possibly corresponds to TRBD2 (5 bases). The CDR3 covers 15 residues. The germline V and J ends were trimmed by 4 bases and 4 bases, with 16 bases remaining between them. Germline CDR1 is SGHNT and CDR2 is YYREEE (reference sequence). The CDR3 here is CASSPGGSAADTQYF. For the CDR3, the DNA is TGTGCCAGCAGCCCCGGTGGGAGCGCGGCAGATACGCAGTATTTT.

The gene calls are TRBV24-1 and TRBJ1-5, with a possible D match to TRBD1 (5 bases). V lost 9 bases and J 2 bases, leaving 13 bases between the germline ends. The CDR3 covers 14 residues. Germline CDR1 is KGHDR and CDR2 is SFDVKD. CDR3 DNA sequence: TGTGCCACCCGGCCTAGACAGCGCAATCAGCCCCAGCATTTT. Translation gives CATRPRQRNQPQHF.

The chain combines TRBV9 with TRBJ2-1; 9 bases line up with TRBD2. The CDR3 spans 15 residues. CDR1 SGDLS and CDR2 YYNGEE come from the germline V gene. Losses at the gene ends were 0 bases for V and 6 bases for J; bases not matched to a gene: 4. CDR3 DNA: TGTGCCAGCAGCGTAGGCCCAGCGGGGGGCAATGAGCAGTTCTTC. Translating it yields CASSVGPAGGNEQFF.

The V and J genes are TRBV15 and TRBJ2-2; TRBD2 matches 7 bases. The CDR3 has 15 residues. V shed 3 bases and J 4 bases; nucleotides not matched to a gene: 5. The germline gives CDR1 LNHNV, CDR2 YYDKDF (reference sequence). In DNA form, the CDR3 reads TGTGCCACCAGCAGGCGACCGGGGGGCACCGGGGAGCTGTTTTTT. This translates into CATSRRPGGTGELFF.

The chain carries TRBV7-2 and TRBJ2-1; D uncertain. Trimming stripped 1 base from V and 9 bases from J, with 13 bases between. CDR1 SGHTA and CDR2 FQGNSA come from the germline V gene. CDR3 length equals 14 residues. The CDR3: CASSLGGYMVEQFF. The CDR3, as DNA: TGTGCCAGCAGCTTAGGTGGCTACATGGTTGAGCAGTTCTTC. Combining the CDR3 with reference TRBV7-2 and TRBJ2-1 gives the whole variable domain GAGVSQSPSNKVTEKGKDVELRCDPISGHTALYWYRQSLGQGLEFLIYFQGNSAPDKSGLPSDRFSAERTGGSVSTLTIQRTQQEDSAVYLCASSLGGYMVEQFFGPGTRLTVL.

This rearrangement joins TRBV6-5 to TRBJ1-3; D is perhaps TRBD1 (6 bases). The ends were cut back, 6 bases at V and 5 bases at J, with 11 bases in the middle. Looked up from germline, CDR1 is MNHEY and CDR2 is SVGAGI. This CDR3 spans 13 amino acids. In nucleotides, the CDR3 is TGTGCCAGCAGCCCCGGGGGCAGAAACACCATATATTTT. Translating gives CASSPGGRNTIYF.

The J gene is TRBJ1-2, the V gene TRBV5-1, with D perhaps matching TRBD1 (5 bases). V was pared by 3 bases and J by 3 bases, with 15 bases between. Germline CDR1 and CDR2: SGHRS and YFSETQ. The CDR3 sequence is 15 residues long. This CDR3 is CASSYRGSDHYGYTF. CDR3 sequence (DNA): TGCGCCAGCAGCTACCGGGGGAGCGATCACTATGGCTACACCTTC.

This clonotype was observed a few times. This chain links TRBV7-2 with TRBJ2-1; 7 bases map to TRBD2. The junction had 11 bases not matched to a gene; V was cut back by 1 base and J by 8 bases. Germline V gives CDR1 SGHTA, CDR2 FQGNSA. This CDR3 has 16 residues. The CDR3 is CASSLELAVKSYEQFF. The CDR3 DNA reads TGTGCCAGCAGCTTAGAGCTAGCGGTGAAGTCCTATGAGCAGTTCTTC.

This clonotype came up a few times. This chain joins TRBV14 and TRBJ2-1; 7 bases are shared with TRBD1. Unmatched junction bases numbered 2, after V lost 3 bases and J lost 6 bases. The CDR3 covers 13 residues. Germline assignment: CDR1 SGHDN and CDR2 FVKESK. In DNA, the CDR3 is TGTGCCAGCAGCCACAGGGGGTTCAATGAGCAGTTCTTC. Translating it yields CASSHRGFNEQFF.